This is a list of T cell receptor beta chains from one sample in a study of T cell repertoires in cytomegalovirus infection. TCRdb called the reads again in MiXCR, with one record for every CDR3 protein. Found here are about 680,000 distinct CDR3 sequences, less than 25% of them singletons; the top ten hold 8%. The sample was CD8+ T cells from PBMCs. These receptor sequences come from a human donor in good health (CMV status not recorded). Some clones in this sample may be carry-over from other donors' samples. CDR3s include the opening cysteine and the closing phenylalanine or tryptophan. Each record gives: D gene, clone size, V gene, J gene, CDR3 protein, CDR3 DNA. D genes are given only for firm matches. Some rows mark clone size as missing; the rest say once, few, many or name a class of expanded clone.

d_gene: NA
abundance: NA
v_gene: TRBV14
j_gene: TRBJ1-2
CDR3aa: CASSQDLGRANYGYTF
CDR3nt: TGTGCCAGCAGCCAAGACTTAGGCAGGGCTAACTATGGCTACACCTTC

d_gene: NA
abundance: many
v_gene: TRBV7-9
j_gene: TRBJ1-1
CDR3aa: CASSSWTENTEAFF
CDR3nt: TGTGCCAGCAGCTCATGGACAGAGAACACTGAAGCTTTCTTT

d_gene: NA
abundance: NA
v_gene: TRBV6-2/TRBV6-3
j_gene: TRBJ2-7
CDR3aa: CASSYGGQTYEQYF
CDR3nt: TGTGCCAGCAGTTACGGTGGGCAGACCTACGAGCAGTACTTC

d_gene: NA
abundance: NA
v_gene: TRBV5-5
j_gene: TRBJ2-3
CDR3aa: CASSVTGSAITDTQYF
CDR3nt: TGTGCCAGCAGCGTGACGGGTTCAGCGATCACAGATACGCAGTATTTT

d_gene: NA
abundance: many
v_gene: TRBV14
j_gene: TRBJ1-1
CDR3aa: CASSQDITNTEAFF
CDR3nt: TGTGCCAGCAGCCAAGATATAACGAACACTGAAGCTTTCTTT

d_gene: TRBD1
abundance: many
v_gene: TRBV28
j_gene: TRBJ1-2
CDR3aa: CASSFGTGEDGYTF
CDR3nt: TGTGCCAGCAGTTTTGGAACAGGGGAGGATGGCTACACCTTC

d_gene: NA
abundance: NA
v_gene: TRBV11-2
j_gene: TRBJ2-1
CDR3aa: CASSLEKFPPDNEQFF
CDR3nt: TGTGCCAGCAGCTTAGAGAAGTTCCCCCCTGACAATGAGCAGTTCTTC

d_gene: NA
abundance: NA
v_gene: TRBV7-8
j_gene: TRBJ2-5
CDR3aa: CASRLSIGHQETQYF
CDR3nt: TGTGCCAGCAGACTTTCGATAGGGCACCAAGAGACCCAGTACTTC

d_gene: NA
abundance: NA
v_gene: TRBV20-1
j_gene: TRBJ2-3
CDR3aa: CSAVAGASHRATDTQYF
CDR3nt: TGCAGTGCTGTTGCGGGCGCTTCTCACCGGGCGACGGATACGCAGTATTTT

d_gene: NA
abundance: NA
v_gene: TRBV28
j_gene: TRBJ1-4
CDR3aa: CASSSDWTANEKLFF
CDR3nt: TGTGCCAGCAGTTCAGACTGGACGGCTAATGAAAAACTGTTTTTT

d_gene: NA
abundance: few
v_gene: TRBV14
j_gene: TRBJ2-1
CDR3aa: CASSQLGTGGFLAGGNEQFF
CDR3nt: TGTGCCAGCAGCCAGCTCGGGACAGGGGGCTTTCTAGCGGGGGGCAATGAGCAGTTCTTC

d_gene: NA
abundance: few
v_gene: TRBV7-9
j_gene: TRBJ1-6
CDR3aa: CASSSSFNPYNSPLHF
CDR3nt: TGTGCCAGCAGCTCCTCCTTTAATCCCTATAATTCACCCCTCCACTTT

d_gene: TRBD2
abundance: NA
v_gene: TRBV7-2
j_gene: TRBJ2-5
CDR3aa: CASSLGVAGGETQYF
CDR3nt: TGTGCCAGCAGCCTAGGGGTAGCGGGGGGCGAGACCCAGTACTTC

d_gene: NA
abundance: few
v_gene: TRBV9
j_gene: TRBJ2-6
CDR3aa: CASSSGLSDSGANVLTF
CDR3nt: TGTGCCAGCAGCTCTGGACTGAGCGACTCTGGGGCCAACGTCCTGACTTTC